Each of the 11 T cell receptor beta chains below was sequenced from the same sample in a study of a mutant IDH1 vaccine in newly diagnosed glioma. Their antigens are not known. The assay was immunoSEQ multiplex PCR, and TCRdb's table has in-frame clones only and misses some. The table has fewer than 70,000 clones, about 84% seen once. As to time point: week 11, during vaccination. Vaccination comprised doses that each held 300 ug of mutant IDH1 20-mer peptide, plus topical imiquimod. Sequenced material: PBMCs, taken from a glioma patient whose treatment included an IDH1 peptide vaccine. The source is a man aged 25 to 40 with glioma.

This clone was observed a handful of times. This chain joins TRBV5-6 and TRBJ1-1; D ambiguous. This CDR3 is 12 amino acids long. Trimming pared 0 bases from V and 5 bases from J, leaving 5 bases between. Germline CDR1 SGHDT, CDR2 YYEEEE. The DNA for the CDR3 is TGTGCCAGCAGCTTGGGGAGGACTGAAGCTTTCTTT. This sequence encodes CASSLGRTEAFF.

The chain links TRBV4-1 to TRBJ1-2; 7 nucleotides align to TRBD1. CDR3 length equals 14 residues. Germline CDR1 MGHRA, CDR2 YSYEKL. Losses at the gene ends were 3 bases for V and 2 bases for J; bases not matched to a gene: 3. CDR3 loop: CASSQGTDNYGYTF. DNA of the CDR3: TGCGCCAGCAGCCAGGGGACAGACAACTATGGCTACACCTTC.

The genes are TRBV28 and TRBJ2-3; a weak D match, TRBD1 (6 bases). From germline, CDR1 is MDHEN and CDR2 SYDVKM. V lost 8 bases to trimming and J lost 1 base, with 22 bases between them. CDR3 length: 17 residues. This chain's CDR3 is CASPPSVGAPGTDTQYF. The CDR3 DNA follows: TGTGCCAGCCCTCCCTCCGTGGGGGCCCCTGGCACAGATACGCAGTATTTT.

The table lists this clone with a few counts. The chain combines TRBV2 with TRBJ1-5; D gene ambiguous. CDR1 and CDR2 from the germline V gene are SNHLY and FYNNEI. This CDR3 is built from 14 residues. Trimming pared 8 bases from V and 2 bases from J, leaving 13 bases between. This CDR3 is CASSRSRGNQPQHF. The CDR3 bases are TGTGCCAGCTCCCGATCAAGGGGCAATCAGCCCCAGCATTTT.

This sequence joins TRBV30 and TRBJ2-7; no definite D call. CDR3 length: 12 residues. The V end was cut by 2 bases, the J end by 2 bases, with 7 bases between. From germline, CDR1 is GTSNPN and CDR2 SVGIG (reference sequence). The CDR3 reads CAWSSIPYEQYF. In nucleotides, the CDR3 is TGTGCCTGGAGTTCCATCCCCTACGAGCAGTACTTC.

V is TRBV5-1 and J is TRBJ2-3, with D perhaps given as TRBD1 or TRBD2 (5 bases each). V lost 0 bases to trimming and J lost 0 bases, with 11 bases between them. The length of the CDR3 is 16 residues. Germline CDR1 and CDR2: SGHRS and YFSETQ. The CDR3 region is CASSLGGAVSTDTQYF. CDR3 DNA: TGCGCCAGCAGCTTGGGAGGGGCTGTAAGCACAGATACGCAGTATTTT.

This clone was observed a few times. The J gene is TRBJ2-3, the V gene TRBV6-4, with 8 bases fitting TRBD2. In germline, CDR1 is MRHNA, CDR2 SNTAGT. V shed 5 bases, J shed 3 bases, and the junction held 4 bases outside the gene matches. The CDR3 extends over 14 amino acids. The CDR3 DNA reads TGTGCCAGCAGTCCAGCGGGGGCTACAGATACGCAGTATTTT. Translating gives CASSPAGATDTQYF.

The chain employs TRBV9 and TRBJ1-3; D not certain. V lost 2 bases, J lost 1 base, and 10 bases lay in between. Germline CDR1 reads SGDLS; CDR2 reads YYNGEE. CDR3 size: 15 residues. CDR3 nucleotides: TGTGCCAGCAGCGTTGGTGCGGCATCTGGAAACACCATATATTTT. It encodes CASSVGAASGNTIYF.

The chain couples TRBV7-9 to TRBJ2-5; TRBD2 aligns across 12 bases. The CDR3 covers 19 residues. V gave up 1 base and J gave up 1 base; unmatched junction bases: 10. CDR1 and CDR2 (germline): SEHNR, FQNEAQ (reference sequence). The CDR3 reads CASSLDRRLAGVSQETQYF. CDR3 DNA: TGTGCCAGCAGCTTAGATCGGAGACTAGCGGGAGTCTCCCAAGAGACCCAGTACTTC.

The chain combines TRBV5-6 with TRBJ1-6, with D unclear. The CDR3 runs 13 residues. V was cut by 0 bases and J by 6 bases, with 4 bases left in between. Germline CDR1 and CDR2: SGHDT and YYEEEE. The chain's CDR3 is CASSLASNSPLHF. The CDR3 nucleotides read TGTGCCAGCAGCTTGGCAAGTAATTCACCCCTCCACTTT.

The chain is built from TRBV5-1 and TRBJ2-3; D unclear. Trimming pared 1 base from V and 0 bases from J, leaving 6 bases between. The CDR3 runs to 14 residues. In germline, CDR1 is SGHRS, CDR2 YFSETQ. This CDR3 reads CASSLQTSTDTQYF. The CDR3 coding sequence is TGCGCCAGCAGCTTGCAAACCAGCACAGATACGCAGTATTTT. The whole variable domain, remainder taken from reference TRBV5-1 and TRBJ2-3, is KAGVTQTPRYLIKTRGQQVTLSCSPISGHRSVSWYQQTPGQGLQFLFEYFSETQRNKGNFPGRFSGRQFSNSRSEMNVSTLELGDSALYLCASSLQTSTDTQYFGPGTRLTVL.